In this sample, the clone carrying this T cell receptor (beta chain) turned up many times. Its antigen remains unidentified. This CDR3 is built from 18 residues. Trimming removed 3 bases at V and 0 bases at J, with 18 bases between. Germline V gene sequence: CDR1 SSHAT, CDR2 FNYEAQ (reference sequence). Naive CD4+ cells had CD25+ Tregs removed. Full-length variable regions came from constant-region reverse primers plus semi-nested Nested Universal Primer A PCR. MiXCR, run by TCRdb on the 5' RACE reads, gives a single entry per CDR3 protein. This table holds roughly 50,000 distinct CDR3 sequences, 15% to 20% found once. Overall study results and limits: The TCR gene usage of tumor memory CD4+ T cells clustered together with blood and lymph node memory CD4+ cells and with lymph node naive CD4+ cells. Tumor Tregs overlapped most with tumor, then blood, naive CD4+ cells.

The rearrangement joins TRBV7-7 to TRBJ2-1, with a tentative D call TRBD1 (7 bases). The sequenced material came from naive CD4+ T cells sorted from blood. Subset in this sample: naive CD4+ T cells, CD4+CD45RA+CD25-. This TCR was recovered from a female donor with breast cancer. The CDR3 DNA follows: TGTGCCAGCAGCTTGGACGGGCGGAGGGGGCCCTCCTACAATGAGCAGTTCTTC. As protein: CASSLDGRRGPSYNEQFF.